The 6 T cell receptor beta chains below all came from one sample that was sequenced in a study of tumor-infiltrating lymphocytes in localized non-small cell lung cancer. The data were produced by immunoSEQ multiplex PCR, yet TCRdb's version contains in-frame clones alone and is incomplete. This table has about 10,000 clones, approximately 60% appearing once. Material for sequencing was uninvolved lung tissue not adjacent to the tumor. Receptor source: a human donor with non-small cell lung cancer.

The chain is built from TRBV6-6 and TRBJ1-5; D is unresolved. Germline loops: CDR1 MNHNY, CDR2 SVGAGI (reference sequence). The CDR3 consists of 12 residues. Trimming stripped 5 bases from V and 6 bases from J, with 8 bases between. The CDR3, as DNA: TGTGCCAGCAGTGCGTGGACTCAGCCCCAGCATTTT. This encodes CASSAWTQPQHF.

V usage is TRBV5-1 and J usage is TRBJ1-4, with D unclear. Trimming took off 1 base at V and 7 bases at J, with 11 bases between the two ends. There are 14 residues in the CDR3. Germline CDR1 and CDR2: SGHRS and YFSETQ. CDR3 sequence (DNA): TGCGCCAGCAGCTTGAGGCAGGCGTCTGAAAAACTGTTTTTT. Translating it yields CASSLRQASEKLFF.

The genes are TRBV4-1 and TRBJ1-6, with unresolved D. Germline V CDR1 and CDR2: MGHRA, YSYEKL. V was trimmed by 4 bases and J by 10 bases, leaving 23 bases between them. The CDR3 is made up of 17 amino acids. The chain's CDR3 is CASSLPRGLERRSPLHF. CDR3 DNA: TGCGCCAGCAGCCTCCCACGGGGTTTGGAGCGTCGGTCACCCCTCCACTTT.

The chain links TRBV14 to TRBJ1-6; 7 nucleotides agree with TRBD1. The V and J ends lost 4 bases and 11 bases, in that order; junction bases with no gene match: 8. CDR1 and CDR2 (germline): SGHDN, FVKESK. This CDR3 comprises 14 residues. The CDR3 DNA is TGTGCCAGCAGCCTTCGACAGGGCCGTGCACCCCTCCACTTT. This codes for CASSLRQGRAPLHF.

The chain joins TRBV7-2 to TRBJ1-1; 8 bases map to TRBD1. V gave up 5 bases and J gave up 4 bases; unmatched junction bases: 9. From germline, CDR1 is SGHTA and CDR2 FQGNSA. The CDR3 sequence is 15 residues long. CDR3 sequence reads: CASSPKTGGVTEAFF. CDR3 sequence (DNA): TGTGCCAGCAGCCCGAAAACAGGGGGAGTCACTGAAGCTTTCTTT. Drawing the rest from reference TRBV7-2 and TRBJ1-1, the complete variable domain is GAGVSQSPSNKVTEKGKDVELRCDPISGHTALYWYRQSLGQGLEFLIYFQGNSAPDKSGLPSDRFSAERTGGSVSTLTIQRTQQEDSAVYLCASSPKTGGVTEAFFGQGTRLTVV.

J is TRBJ2-7 and V is TRBV11-2, with D possibly being TRBD1 or TRBD2 (5 bases each). V shed 1 base and J shed 3 bases, with 13 bases lying between them. The germline CDR1 and CDR2 sequences are SGHAT and FQNNGV. The CDR3 totals 15 residues. The CDR3 here is CASSLAGPFVYEQYF. The CDR3 DNA is TGTGCCAGCAGCTTAGCGGGACCTTTCGTCTACGAGCAGTACTTC.